These 13 T cell receptor beta chains came from one sample sequenced in a study of shared clonotypes between healthy human individuals. Using immunoSEQ multiplex PCR, the repertoire was profiled, and TCRdb retains in-frame clones only, with some absent. Of roughly 2 million clones in the sample, around 96% were seen once. The naive CD8 subset, CD45RO-negative cells positively selected for CCR7, excluded terminally differentiated effector memory CD45RA+ cells. The sample comprised naive CD8+ T cells sorted from blood. Receptors originate from a man aged 18 to 30 in good health.

This chain uses TRBV5-8 with TRBJ2-7, with TRBD1 identical over 7 bases. Germline V gene data show CDR1 as SGHTS and CDR2 as YDEGEE. This CDR3 has 15 amino acids. Unmatched junction bases numbered 8, after V lost 0 bases and J lost 5 bases. This chain's CDR3 is CASSLDRGIGNEQYF. The CDR3 DNA sequence: TGTGCCAGCAGCTTGGACAGGGGAATCGGAAACGAGCAGTACTTC.

V usage is TRBV29-1 and J usage is TRBJ2-3, with D unclear. CDR3 size: 12 residues. Trimming removed 1 base from V and 0 bases from J, with 2 bases in between. The germline gives CDR1 SQVTM, CDR2 ANQGSEA. Written as DNA, the CDR3 is TGCAGCGTTGAAGGGAGCACAGATACGCAGTATTTT. Its protein is CSVEGSTDTQYF.

The rearrangement links TRBV6-1 to TRBJ1-5; D is possibly TRBD1 (5 bases). V was shortened by 4 bases and J by 10 bases, with 8 bases between the two germline ends. The CDR3 has 11 residues. Germline V lookup: CDR1 MNHNS, CDR2 SASEGT. CDR3 in DNA: TGTGCCAGCAGTGGGGGCCTTCCCCAGCATTTT. This translates into CASSGGLPQHF.

DNA for the CDR3: TGTGCCAGCAGCTTAGAGGGTACAGCGAACACTGAAGCTTTCTTT. Encoded protein: CASSLEGTANTEAFF. J is TRBJ1-1 and V is TRBV7-6; no firm D call. Germline CDR1 is SGHVS and CDR2 is FNYEAQ. The CDR3 is 15 amino acids. V was trimmed by 1 base and J by 1 base, leaving 10 bases between them.

This chain connects TRBV29-1 to TRBJ2-7, with 14 bases matching TRBD2. The V gene's germline CDR1 is SQVTM and CDR2 ANQGSEA. The J segment lost 7 bases and the V segment lost 7 bases, leaving 9 bases of the junction unmatched. The CDR3 runs 14 residues. CDR3 coding DNA: TGCAGCGCCCTCGGACTAGCGGGAGGCGGAGAGCAGTACTTC. As protein: CSALGLAGGGEQYF.

This clone was detected once. The rearrangement links TRBV9 to TRBJ2-1; possibly TRBD2 for D (7 bases). The V and J ends lost 0 bases and 7 bases respectively, with 17 bases between them. Per germline, CDR1 SGDLS and CDR2 YYNGEE. This CDR3 contains 16 residues. CDR3 nucleotide sequence: TGTGCCAGCAGCGTAGCTACGGGGGGCCGGGGTAATGAGCAGTTCTTC. Its protein product is CASSVATGGRGNEQFF.

The DNA of the CDR3 is TGTGCCAGCAGCGCAAGGGGGATAACATCTGGGGCCAACGTCCTGACTTTC. This gives the protein CASSARGITSGANVLTF. The J gene is TRBJ2-6, the V gene TRBV9; D might be TRBD1 (6 bases). Germline loops: CDR1 SGDLS, CDR2 YYNGEE. The CDR3 runs to 17 residues. Deletions cut 3 bases from V and 1 base from J, with 14 bases between.

The chain joins TRBV2 to TRBJ1-5; TRBD1 is a possible D gene (5 bases). Germline CDR1 SNHLY, CDR2 FYNNEI. CDR3 size: 15 residues. V lost 9 bases and J 0 bases, leaving 15 bases between the germline ends. The CDR3 DNA reads TGTGCCAGTCACCGGGGGGAGAGTAGCAATCAGCCCCAGCATTTT. Protein product: CASHRGESSNQPQHF.

This chain uses TRBV11-2 with TRBJ1-5; D gene uncertain. V shed 5 bases and J shed 0 bases, with 5 bases lying between them. The CDR3 consists of 13 residues. CDR1 SGHAT and CDR2 FQNNGV come from the germline V gene. CDR3 DNA: TGTGCCAGCAGCCGCGATAGCAATCAGCCCCAGCATTTT. This translates into CASSRDSNQPQHF.

This clone was counted once. V gene TRBV7-8 combines with J gene TRBJ2-7, with 8 bases fitting TRBD1. CDR1 and CDR2 from the germline V gene are SGHVS and FQNEAQ. The CDR3 totals 16 residues. V lost 4 bases and J lost 3; bases outside the gene matches: 11. The DNA of the CDR3 is TGTGCCAGCAGCTCCGGGACAGGTGGTCCCCGCTACGAGCAGTACTTC. Translating gives CASSSGTGGPRYEQYF.

The chain recombines TRBV5-1 with TRBJ2-1; the D is unclear. The CDR3 is 14 residues long. Trimming left V 5 bases short and J 9 bases short, with 18 bases between. Germline V gene data show CDR1 as SGHRS and CDR2 as YFSETQ. This CDR3 is CASRDETIYAEQFF. Here the CDR3 DNA reads TGCGCCAGCAGAGACGAGACAATCTATGCTGAGCAGTTCTTC.

The chain carries TRBV11-3 and TRBJ2-7, with TRBD2 identical over 7 bases. V lost 3 bases to trimming and J lost 3 bases; unmatched junction nucleotides: 8. The CDR3 totals 15 residues. Germline CDR1 and CDR2: SGHNT and YENEEA. The CDR3 DNA reads as TGTGCCAGCAGCTTGGGGGGAGGGACCTTCTACGAGCAGTACTTC. This translates into CASSLGGGTFYEQYF.

CDR3 sequence: CASSQEDAGAIQFF. For the CDR3, the DNA is TGTGCCAGCAGCCAAGAGGACGCCGGGGCCATTCAGTTCTTC. The chain recombines TRBV4-2 with TRBJ2-1; either TRBD1 or TRBD2 may fit D (5 bases each). Looked up from germline, CDR1 is LGHNA and CDR2 is YNFKEQ. Trimming shortened V by 0 bases and J by 13 bases, and 16 bases separated the two germline ends. The CDR3 has 14 residues.